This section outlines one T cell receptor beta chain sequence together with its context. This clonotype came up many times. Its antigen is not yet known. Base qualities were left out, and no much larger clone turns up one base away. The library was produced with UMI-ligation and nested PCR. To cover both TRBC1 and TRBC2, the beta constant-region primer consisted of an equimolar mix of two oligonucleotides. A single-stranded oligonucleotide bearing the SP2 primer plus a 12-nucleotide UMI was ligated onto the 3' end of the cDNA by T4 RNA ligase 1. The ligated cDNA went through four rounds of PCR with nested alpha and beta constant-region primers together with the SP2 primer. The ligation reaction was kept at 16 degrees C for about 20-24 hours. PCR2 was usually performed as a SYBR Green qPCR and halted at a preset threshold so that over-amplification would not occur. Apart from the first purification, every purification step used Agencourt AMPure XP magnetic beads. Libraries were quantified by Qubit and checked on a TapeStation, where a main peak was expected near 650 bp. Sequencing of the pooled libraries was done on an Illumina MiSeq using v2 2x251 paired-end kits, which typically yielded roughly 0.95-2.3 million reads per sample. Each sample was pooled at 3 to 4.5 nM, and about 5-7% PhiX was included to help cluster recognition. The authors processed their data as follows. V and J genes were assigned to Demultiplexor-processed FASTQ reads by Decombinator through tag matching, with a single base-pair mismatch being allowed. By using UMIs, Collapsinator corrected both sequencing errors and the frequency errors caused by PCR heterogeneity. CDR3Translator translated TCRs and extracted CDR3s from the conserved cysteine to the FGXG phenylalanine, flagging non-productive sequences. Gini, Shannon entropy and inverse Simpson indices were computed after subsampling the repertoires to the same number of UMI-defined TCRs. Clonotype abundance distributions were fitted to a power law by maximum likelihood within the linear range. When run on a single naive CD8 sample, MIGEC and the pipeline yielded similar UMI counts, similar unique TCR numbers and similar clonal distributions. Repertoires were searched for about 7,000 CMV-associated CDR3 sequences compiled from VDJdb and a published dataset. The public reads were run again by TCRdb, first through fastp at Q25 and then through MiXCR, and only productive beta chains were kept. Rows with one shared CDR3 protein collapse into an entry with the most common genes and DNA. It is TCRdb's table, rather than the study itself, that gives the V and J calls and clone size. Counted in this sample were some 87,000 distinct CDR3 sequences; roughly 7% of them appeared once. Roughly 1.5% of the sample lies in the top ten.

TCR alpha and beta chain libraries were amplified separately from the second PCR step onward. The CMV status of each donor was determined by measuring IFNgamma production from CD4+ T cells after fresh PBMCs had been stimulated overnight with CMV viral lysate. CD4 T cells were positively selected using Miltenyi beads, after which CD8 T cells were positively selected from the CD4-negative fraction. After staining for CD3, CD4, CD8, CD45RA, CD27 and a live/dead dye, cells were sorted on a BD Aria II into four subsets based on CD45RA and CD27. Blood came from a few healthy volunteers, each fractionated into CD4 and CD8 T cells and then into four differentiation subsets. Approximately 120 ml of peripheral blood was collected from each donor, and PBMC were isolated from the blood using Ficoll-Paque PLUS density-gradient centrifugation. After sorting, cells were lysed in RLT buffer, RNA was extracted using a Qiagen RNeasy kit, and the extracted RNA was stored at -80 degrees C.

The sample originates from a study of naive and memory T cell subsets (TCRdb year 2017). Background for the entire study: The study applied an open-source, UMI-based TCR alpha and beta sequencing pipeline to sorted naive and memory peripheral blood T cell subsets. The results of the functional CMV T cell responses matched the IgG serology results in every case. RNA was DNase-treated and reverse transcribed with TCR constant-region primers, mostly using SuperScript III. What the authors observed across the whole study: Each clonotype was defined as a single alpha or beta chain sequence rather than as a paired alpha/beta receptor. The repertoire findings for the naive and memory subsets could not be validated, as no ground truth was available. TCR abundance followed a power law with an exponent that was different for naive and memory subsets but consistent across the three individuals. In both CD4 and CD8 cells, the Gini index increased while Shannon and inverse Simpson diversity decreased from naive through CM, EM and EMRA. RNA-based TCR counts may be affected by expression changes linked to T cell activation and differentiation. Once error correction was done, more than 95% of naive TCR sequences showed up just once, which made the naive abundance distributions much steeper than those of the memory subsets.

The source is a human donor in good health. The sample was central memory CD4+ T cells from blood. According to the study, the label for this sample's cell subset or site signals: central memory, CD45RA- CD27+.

The sequence in DNA is TGCAGTGCTAGAAGAGGGTCAGAGACCCAGTACTTC. This codes for CSARRGSETQYF. Recombination linked TRBV20-1 to TRBJ2-5; a tentative D match to TRBD2 spans 5 bases. The CDR1 and CDR2 encoded by the germline V gene (reference sequence) are DFQATT and SNEGSKA. Between the V and J ends, shortened by 2 bases and 4 bases respectively, the junction contains 8 bases. The CDR3 numbers 12 residues from cysteine through phenylalanine. Solely the CDR3 DNA is kept, with 36 bases framed from the first base.